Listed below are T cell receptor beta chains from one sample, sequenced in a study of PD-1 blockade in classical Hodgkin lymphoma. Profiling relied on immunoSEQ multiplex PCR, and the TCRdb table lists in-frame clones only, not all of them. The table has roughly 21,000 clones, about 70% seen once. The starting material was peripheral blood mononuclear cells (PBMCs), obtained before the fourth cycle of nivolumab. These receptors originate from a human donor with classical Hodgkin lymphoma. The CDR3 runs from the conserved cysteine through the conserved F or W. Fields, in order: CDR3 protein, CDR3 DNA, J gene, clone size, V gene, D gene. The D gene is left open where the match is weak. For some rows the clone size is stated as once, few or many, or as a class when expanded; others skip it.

cdr3_aa: CATSRLKGSYNEQFF; cdr3_nt: TGTGCCACCAGCAGATTGAAGGGCTCCTACAATGAGCAGTTCTTC; j_call: TRBJ2-1; clone_size: few; v_call: TRBV15; d_call: -
cdr3_aa: CASSYPPGLSVTEAFF; cdr3_nt: TGTGCCAGCAGTTACCCCCCGGGACTCAGTGTCACTGAAGCTTTCTTT; j_call: TRBJ1-1; clone_size: few; v_call: TRBV6-5; d_call: -
cdr3_aa: CASSLTDDTGELFF; cdr3_nt: TGTGCCAGCAGCCTCACAGATGACACCGGGGAGCTGTTTTTT; j_call: TRBJ2-2; clone_size: few; v_call: TRBV27; d_call: -
cdr3_aa: CASSLFSLNTEAFF; cdr3_nt: TGTGCCAGCAGCTTATTCTCCCTTAACACTGAAGCTTTCTTT; j_call: TRBJ1-1; clone_size: -; v_call: TRBV11-1; d_call: -
cdr3_aa: CASSFSQVRYEQYF; cdr3_nt: TGCGCCAGCAGCTTTAGTCAGGTCCGATACGAGCAGTACTTC; j_call: TRBJ2-7; clone_size: -; v_call: TRBV5-1; d_call: -
cdr3_aa: CASRPGGENTEAFF; cdr3_nt: TGCGCCAGCAGACCGGGGGGAGAGAACACTGAAGCTTTCTTT; j_call: TRBJ1-1; clone_size: few; v_call: TRBV5-1; d_call: -
cdr3_aa: CASSLAGGLQDTQYF; cdr3_nt: TGTGCCAGCAGTTTGGCGGGAGGGCTCCAAGATACGCAGTATTTT; j_call: TRBJ2-3; clone_size: -; v_call: TRBV28; d_call: TRBD2
cdr3_aa: CSARDRGELFF; cdr3_nt: TGCAGTGCTAGAGATCGGGGGGAGCTGTTTTTT; j_call: TRBJ2-2; clone_size: -; v_call: TRBV20-1; d_call: -
cdr3_aa: CASSITGGYNEQFF; cdr3_nt: TGTGCCAGCAGCATTACGGGTGGATACAATGAGCAGTTCTTC; j_call: TRBJ2-1; clone_size: -; v_call: TRBV2; d_call: -
cdr3_aa: CASSKRGGWDRELYNEQFF; cdr3_nt: TGTGCCAGTAGCAAAAGGGGTGGTTGGGACAGGGAATTGTACAATGAGCAGTTCTTC; j_call: TRBJ2-1; clone_size: -; v_call: TRBV19; d_call: TRBD1
cdr3_aa: CASSESARRGSPLHF; cdr3_nt: TGCGCCAGCAGTGAGTCGGCGCGAAGGGGCTCACCCCTCCACTTT; j_call: TRBJ1-6; clone_size: -; v_call: TRBV10-1; d_call: -
cdr3_aa: CASSPRTGNYNEQFF; cdr3_nt: TGTGCCAGCAGTCCTCGGACAGGGAACTACAATGAGCAGTTCTTC; j_call: TRBJ2-1; clone_size: -; v_call: TRBV27; d_call: TRBD1
cdr3_aa: CASSLTGSWNIRETQYF; cdr3_nt: TGTGCCAGCAGCTTGACAGGGTCTTGGAATATCCGAGAGACCCAGTACTTC; j_call: TRBJ2-5; clone_size: medium-sized; v_call: TRBV5-6; d_call: -
cdr3_aa: CASFPHLRGGGEKLFF; cdr3_nt: TGTGCCAGCTTTCCCCATTTGAGGGGCGGGGGTGAAAAACTGTTTTTT; j_call: TRBJ1-4; clone_size: once; v_call: TRBV28; d_call: -
cdr3_aa: CAISAGGSGSGELFF; cdr3_nt: TGTGCCATCAGTGCTGGCGGGAGTGGCTCCGGGGAGCTGTTTTTT; j_call: TRBJ2-2; clone_size: -; v_call: TRBV10-3; d_call: TRBD2
cdr3_aa: CASSKAVVMNTEAFF; cdr3_nt: TGTGCCAGCAGCAAAGCAGTGGTTATGAACACTGAAGCTTTCTTT; j_call: TRBJ1-1; clone_size: -; v_call: TRBV21-1; d_call: -
cdr3_aa: CASSLARNQINEKLFF; cdr3_nt: TGCGCCAGCAGCTTGGCGAGGAACCAAATTAATGAAAAACTGTTTTTT; j_call: TRBJ1-4; clone_size: few; v_call: TRBV5-1; d_call: -
cdr3_aa: CATSSKGTRRRGETQYF; cdr3_nt: TGTGCCACCAGCTCCAAGGGGACCCGAAGGCGGGGGGAGACCCAGTACTTC; j_call: TRBJ2-5; clone_size: -; v_call: TRBV15; d_call: TRBD2
cdr3_aa: CARSLAYEQYF; cdr3_nt: TGTGCCAGAAGCTTGGCCTACGAGCAGTACTTC; j_call: TRBJ2-7; clone_size: -; v_call: TRBV5-3; d_call: -
cdr3_aa: CASSLGQGRRETQYF; cdr3_nt: TGTGCCAGCAGCTTAGGACAGGGGCGCCGAGAGACCCAGTACTTC; j_call: TRBJ2-5; clone_size: -; v_call: TRBV28; d_call: TRBD1
cdr3_aa: CAISDGSGETQYF; cdr3_nt: TGTGCCATCAGTGATGGCTCCGGGGAGACCCAGTACTTC; j_call: TRBJ2-5; clone_size: -; v_call: TRBV10-3; d_call: -
cdr3_aa: CASSSLMTSGISYNEQFF; cdr3_nt: TGCGCCAGCAGCTCCCTCATGACTAGCGGCATTTCCTACAATGAGCAGTTCTTC; j_call: TRBJ2-1; clone_size: -; v_call: TRBV5-1; d_call: TRBD2
cdr3_aa: CASSAPLQGADTQYF; cdr3_nt: TGTGCCAGCAGCGCCCCCCTACAGGGTGCAGATACGCAGTATTTT; j_call: TRBJ2-3; clone_size: -; v_call: TRBV2; d_call: -
cdr3_aa: CASSQDSRGTEAFF; cdr3_nt: TGCGCCAGCAGCCAAGATAGTCGGGGGACTGAAGCTTTCTTT; j_call: TRBJ1-1; clone_size: -; v_call: TRBV4-1; d_call: -
cdr3_aa: CASSRLSGQGADTQYF; cdr3_nt: TGTGCCAGCAGCAGATTATCGGGACAGGGGGCAGATACGCAGTATTTT; j_call: TRBJ2-3; clone_size: -; v_call: TRBV5-4; d_call: TRBD1
cdr3_aa: CASSSQTVMNTEAFF; cdr3_nt: TGTGCCAGCAGCTCCCAGACGGTAATGAACACTGAAGCTTTCTTT; j_call: TRBJ1-1; clone_size: -; v_call: TRBV7-9; d_call: -
cdr3_aa: CAIGTDNEQFF; cdr3_nt: TGTGCCATCGGGACAGACAATGAGCAGTTCTTC; j_call: TRBJ2-1; clone_size: -; v_call: TRBV10-3; d_call: TRBD1
cdr3_aa: CASRAPGATTEAFF; cdr3_nt: TGTGCCAGTAGGGCGCCAGGGGCGACCACTGAAGCTTTCTTT; j_call: TRBJ1-1; clone_size: -; v_call: TRBV19; d_call: -
cdr3_aa: CSVEWTVTDTQYF; cdr3_nt: TGCAGCGTTGAGTGGACAGTCACAGATACGCAGTATTTT; j_call: TRBJ2-3; clone_size: once; v_call: TRBV29-1; d_call: -
cdr3_aa: CASSLEGVYGYTF; cdr3_nt: TGTGCCAGCAGCTTAGAAGGGGTCTATGGCTACACCTTC; j_call: TRBJ1-2; clone_size: -; v_call: TRBV7-8; d_call: -
cdr3_aa: CASSLTPLVYTQYF; cdr3_nt: TGTGCCAGCAGTCTAACCCCCTTAGTGTATACGCAGTATTTT; j_call: TRBJ2-3; clone_size: -; v_call: TRBV27; d_call: -
cdr3_aa: CASSAHGRAPGELFF; cdr3_nt: TGTGCCAGCAGTGCGCACGGGAGGGCCCCCGGGGAGCTGTTTTTT; j_call: TRBJ2-2; clone_size: few; v_call: TRBV25-1; d_call: TRBD2
cdr3_aa: CASTRTGGMGQPQHF; cdr3_nt: TGTGCCAGTACCAGGACAGGGGGCATGGGGCAGCCCCAGCATTTT; j_call: TRBJ1-5; clone_size: -; v_call: TRBV19; d_call: TRBD1
cdr3_aa: CASSLGMGQGFYEQYF; cdr3_nt: TGTGCCAGCAGCTTGGGGATGGGACAGGGGTTCTACGAGCAGTACTTC; j_call: TRBJ2-7; clone_size: -; v_call: TRBV5-4; d_call: TRBD1
cdr3_aa: CASSSTGTSVSYEQYF; cdr3_nt: TGTGCCAGCAGCTCTACCGGGACTAGCGTTTCCTACGAGCAGTACTTC; j_call: TRBJ2-7; clone_size: -; v_call: TRBV7-9; d_call: TRBD2
cdr3_aa: CASSYQGSGEKLFF; cdr3_nt: TGTGCCAGCAGTTACCAGGGGAGCGGCGAAAAACTGTTTTTT; j_call: TRBJ1-4; clone_size: -; v_call: TRBV6-5; d_call: -
cdr3_aa: CASSLGRAGNQPQHF; cdr3_nt: TGTGCCAGCAGTCTCGGCAGGGCTGGCAATCAGCCCCAGCATTTT; j_call: TRBJ1-5; clone_size: -; v_call: TRBV6-6; d_call: -
cdr3_aa: CASSPGGRPGELFF; cdr3_nt: TGTGCCAGCAGTCCTGGGGGGCGGCCGGGGGAACTGTTTTTT; j_call: TRBJ1-4; clone_size: -; v_call: TRBV6-1; d_call: -
cdr3_aa: CASSRAGVNTEAFF; cdr3_nt: TGTGCCAGCAGTCGGGCAGGGGTGAACACTGAAGCTTTCTTT; j_call: TRBJ1-1; clone_size: -; v_call: TRBV11-2; d_call: -
cdr3_aa: CASSPGQGINEQFF; cdr3_nt: TGTGCCAGCTCACCTGGTCAGGGGATCAATGAGCAGTTCTTC; j_call: TRBJ2-1; clone_size: -; v_call: TRBV18; d_call: -
cdr3_aa: CASSLGYSPSSNYGYTF; cdr3_nt: TGTGCCAGCAGCTTAGGATATTCCCCGAGCTCTAACTATGGCTACACCTTC; j_call: TRBJ1-2; clone_size: -; v_call: TRBV11-2; d_call: -
cdr3_aa: CASSEARQGRTDYEQYF; cdr3_nt: TGTGCCAGCAGTGAAGCAAGACAGGGGCGGACGGATTACGAGCAGTACTTC; j_call: TRBJ2-7; clone_size: few; v_call: TRBV6-1; d_call: TRBD1
cdr3_aa: CASSVAGEQFF; cdr3_nt: TGTGCCAGCAGCGTAGCGGGGGAGCAGTTCTTC; j_call: TRBJ2-1; clone_size: few; v_call: TRBV9; d_call: -